The rows below give T cell receptor beta chains drawn from one sample of a study of cytomegalovirus exposure and HLA in healthy donors. Data came from immunoSEQ multiplex PCR; TCRdb stores just in-frame clones and leaves some out. The sample records 250,000 to 350,000 clones, roughly 88% being singletons. The specimen sequenced was PBMCs. Receptors were obtained from a middle-aged man in good health and CMV-seropositive. CDR3s include the opening cysteine and the closing phenylalanine or tryptophan. Fields, in order: clone size, D gene, V gene, J gene, CDR3 protein, CDR3 DNA. D genes are given only for firm matches. Size tells how often a clone was seen (once, few, many) or the class of an expanded clone, and some rows leave it out.

NA	NA	TRBV29-1	TRBJ1-1	CSVAVNTEAFF	TGCAGCGTTGCGGTGAACACTGAAGCTTTCTTT
NA	NA	TRBV27	TRBJ2-3	CASTPSEGTDTQYF	TGTGCCAGCACCCCCTCGGAGGGGACAGATACGCAGTATTTT
once	NA	TRBV25-1	TRBJ1-4	CASSEWGRAATNEKLFF	TGTGCCAGCAGTGAATGGGGCAGGGCAGCAACTAATGAAAAACTGTTTTTT
NA	NA	TRBV10-3	TRBJ2-7	CAISAGRTYEQYF	TGTGCCATCAGTGCTGGCCGAACCTACGAGCAGTACTTC
NA	NA	TRBV2	TRBJ2-1	CASSEASGQFTNEQFF	TGTGCCAGCAGTGAAGCGAGCGGACAGTTTACCAATGAGCAGTTCTTC
NA	TRBD1	TRBV7-8	TRBJ1-6	CASSQIRGADSPLHF	TGTGCCAGCAGCCAAATCAGGGGGGCTGATTCACCCCTCCACTTT
NA	NA	TRBV27	TRBJ1-6	CASSLSRGGYNSPLHF	TGTGCCAGCAGTTTATCGAGGGGGGGATATAATTCACCCCTCCACTTT
NA	TRBD1	TRBV6-6	TRBJ2-1	CASRKGQGDAEQFF	TGTGCCAGCAGGAAAGGACAGGGGGATGCTGAGCAGTTCTTC
NA	NA	TRBV5-1	TRBJ2-7	CASSLEGAPYEQYF	TGCGCCAGCAGCTTGGAAGGGGCGCCCTACGAGCAGTACTTC
NA	TRBD1	TRBV4-2	TRBJ2-7	CASSQDSATGTYEQYF	TGTGCCAGCAGCCAAGATAGTGCGACAGGGACCTACGAGCAGTACTTC
NA	TRBD2	TRBV19	TRBJ2-1	CASSSPAGTDFF	TGTGCCAGTAGTAGCCCAGCGGGAACGGATTTCTTC
NA	TRBD1	TRBV19	TRBJ1-5	CASSFSTGFAHF	TGTGCCAGTAGTTTCTCGACAGGGTTCGCGCATTTT
NA	NA	TRBV6-5	TRBJ1-2	CASSQTASTYGYTF	TGTGCCAGCAGTCAGACAGCATCCACCTATGGCTACACCTTC
few	TRBD1	TRBV6-1	TRBJ1-5	CASSDDRVLNQPQHF	TGTGCCAGCAGCGATGACAGGGTTTTGAATCAGCCCCAGCATTTT
NA	TRBD2	TRBV4-3	TRBJ2-2	CASSQAGLAVNTGELFF	TGCGCCAGCAGCCAAGCTGGACTAGCGGTAAACACCGGGGAGCTGTTTTTT
NA	NA	TRBV25-1	TRBJ2-7	CASSEGQFYEQYF	TGTGCCAGCAGTGAAGGGCAGTTCTACGAGCAGTACTTC
NA	TRBD2	TRBV11-2	TRBJ2-7	CASSFGPGTSGTGQYF	TGTGCCAGCAGCTTTGGTCCCGGGACTAGCGGGACGGGGCAGTACTTC
NA	TRBD2	TRBV15	TRBJ2-4	CATSRDDGRGAKNIQYF	TGTGCCACCAGCAGAGATGATGGGAGGGGAGCCAAAAACATTCAGTACTTC
NA	NA	TRBV28	TRBJ2-7	CASMVALGEQYF	TGTGCCAGCATGGTCGCCCTCGGCGAGCAGTACTTC
NA	NA	TRBV7-9	TRBJ1-1	CASSLAGAAEAFF	TGTGCCAGCAGCTTAGCGGGGGCGGCTGAAGCTTTCTTT
NA	TRBD2	TRBV14	TRBJ2-1	CASSQEGVSGTRVNEQFF	TGTGCCAGCAGCCAAGAGGGGGTCTCCGGGACTAGGGTTAATGAGCAGTTCTTC
NA	TRBD1	TRBV11-2	TRBJ1-2	CASSLQGIYGYTF	TGTGCCAGCAGCCTACAGGGGATCTATGGCTACACCTTC
NA	TRBD1	TRBV28	TRBJ2-2	CASSLGQGAAGELFF	TGTGCCAGCAGTCTGGGACAGGGGGCTGCCGGGGAGCTGTTTTTT
once	NA	TRBV11-2	TRBJ2-2	CASSWHGGELFF	TGTGCCAGCAGCTGGCATGGCGGGGAGCTGTTTTTT
NA	NA	TRBV10-3	TRBJ2-6	CAMGQPSSGANVLTF	TGTGCCATGGGACAACCGTCGTCTGGGGCCAACGTCCTGACTTTC
NA	NA	TRBV7-2	TRBJ1-1	CASSPQGIELTEAFF	TGTGCCAGCAGCCCTCAGGGGATAGAACTTACTGAAGCTTTCTTT
once	TRBD2	TRBV7-2	TRBJ2-7	CASRSPGLASYEQYF	TGTGCCAGCAGGTCTCCGGGACTAGCTAGTTACGAGCAGTACTTC
NA	TRBD2	TRBV18	TRBJ2-1	CASSPRTSDYNEQFF	TGTGCCAGCTCACCTCGGACTAGCGACTACAATGAGCAGTTCTTC
few	TRBD1	TRBV18	TRBJ1-5	CASSPSRQGKNSNQPQHF	TGTGCCAGCTCACCCTCACGACAGGGAAAAAATAGCAATCAGCCCCAGCATTTT
NA	NA	TRBV14	TRBJ2-7	CASSQGYLASYEQYF	TGTGCCAGCAGCCAAGGGTATCTAGCGTCCTACGAGCAGTACTTC
NA	TRBD1	TRBV6-6	TRBJ1-5	CASSGDSLNQPQHF	TGTGCCAGCAGCGGGGACAGTCTCAATCAGCCCCAGCATTTT
NA	TRBD1	TRBV5-6	TRBJ2-7	CASSPGTGFYEQYF	TGTGCCAGCAGCCCAGGGACAGGCTTCTACGAGCAGTACTTC
NA	NA	TRBV18	TRBJ1-1	CASSPLDTEAFF	TGTGCCAGCTCACCCCTCGACACTGAAGCTTTCTTT
once	NA	TRBV2	TRBJ2-5	CASSDLSETQYF	TGTGCCAGCAGTGACCTCTCAGAGACCCAGTACTTC
NA	TRBD1	TRBV5-1	TRBJ2-3	CASSWGQDADTQYF	TGCGCCAGCAGCTGGGGACAGGATGCAGATACGCAGTATTTT
NA	TRBD2	TRBV4-2	TRBJ2-2	CASSQVLAGGPGTGELFF	TGTGCCAGCAGCCAAGTCCTAGCGGGAGGGCCGGGTACCGGGGAGCTGTTTTTT
NA	TRBD1	TRBV2	TRBJ2-2	CASSYRDRATGELFF	TGTGCCAGCAGTTACCGGGACAGGGCGACCGGGGAGCTGTTTTTT
NA	TRBD1	TRBV7-3	TRBJ2-1	CASSLMGTGFDEQFF	TGTGCCAGCAGCTTAATGGGGACAGGGTTCGATGAGCAGTTCTTC
NA	NA	TRBV4-1	TRBJ2-3	CASSPPGGDSTDTQYF	TGCGCCAGCAGCCCCCCGGGCGGGGACTCCACAGATACGCAGTATTTT
NA	TRBD1	TRBV27	TRBJ2-6	CASAGTGGSGANVLTF	TGTGCCAGCGCCGGGACAGGGGGCTCTGGGGCCAACGTCCTGACTTTC
NA	NA	TRBV6-5	TRBJ1-2	CASSLGGRRVLRGYTF	TGTGCCAGCAGTTTGGGGGGGCGCCGTGTTCTAAGAGGCTACACCTTC
NA	NA	TRBV7-8	TRBJ1-2	CASSLGPDRIYGYTF	TGTGCCAGCAGCTTAGGCCCGGACAGAATCTATGGCTACACCTTC
NA	TRBD1	TRBV2	TRBJ2-1	CAIRPRGSYNEQFF	TGTGCCATCCGACCCAGGGGGTCCTACAATGAGCAGTTCTTC
NA	NA	TRBV7-9	TRBJ2-7	CASSLVSGGSSYEQYF	TGTGCCAGCAGCTTAGTATCTGGCGGAAGCTCCTACGAGCAGTACTTC
NA	NA	TRBV18	TRBJ2-5	CASSPGAETQYF	TGTGCCAGCTCACCAGGGGCAGAGACCCAGTACTTC
NA	NA	TRBV5-6	TRBJ1-5	CASSLSGDPSNQPQHF	TGTGCCAGCAGCTTGTCGGGGGACCCTAGCAATCAGCCCCAGCATTTT
NA	NA	TRBV7-9	TRBJ2-6	CASSSYRVAGANVLTF	TGTGCCAGCAGCTCTTACAGGGTAGCTGGGGCCAACGTCCTGACTTTC
NA	TRBD2	TRBV5-6	TRBJ2-3	CASSSGTSGWVDTQYF	TGTGCCAGCAGCTCCGGGACTAGCGGGTGGGTGGATACGCAGTATTTT
NA	NA	TRBV27	TRBJ1-4	CASSLLRGRNEKLFF	TGTGCCAGCAGTTTATTGCGGGGCCGAAATGAAAAACTGTTTTTT
NA	TRBD2	TRBV9	TRBJ2-1	CASSETSTSYNEQFF	TGTGCCAGCAGCGAGACTAGCACTTCCTACAATGAGCAGTTCTTC
NA	TRBD1	TRBV10-3	TRBJ2-5	CAISEGQGLQETQYF	TGTGCCATCAGTGAGGGACAGGGGTTACAAGAGACCCAGTACTTC
NA	TRBD2	TRBV29-1	TRBJ2-2	CSHSGANTGELFF	TGCAGTCATAGCGGGGCTAACACCGGGGAGCTGTTTTTT
NA	NA	TRBV6-5	TRBJ2-2	CASSPGDRPTGELFF	TGTGCCAGCAGTCCGGGGGACCGGCCAACCGGGGAGCTGTTTTTT
NA	TRBD1	TRBV7-8	TRBJ1-2	CASSLEGTGFSGGYTF	TGTGCCAGCAGCTTAGAAGGGACAGGGTTTTCGGGTGGCTACACCTTC
NA	NA	TRBV5-1	TRBJ1-2	CASSLWPGAQLGGYTF	TGCGCCAGCAGCTTGTGGCCAGGGGCCCAATTGGGGGGCTACACCTTC
few	NA	TRBV7-9	TRBJ1-2	CASSLISAGVNYGYTF	TGTGCCAGCAGCTTAATCTCGGCAGGGGTTAACTATGGCTACACCTTC